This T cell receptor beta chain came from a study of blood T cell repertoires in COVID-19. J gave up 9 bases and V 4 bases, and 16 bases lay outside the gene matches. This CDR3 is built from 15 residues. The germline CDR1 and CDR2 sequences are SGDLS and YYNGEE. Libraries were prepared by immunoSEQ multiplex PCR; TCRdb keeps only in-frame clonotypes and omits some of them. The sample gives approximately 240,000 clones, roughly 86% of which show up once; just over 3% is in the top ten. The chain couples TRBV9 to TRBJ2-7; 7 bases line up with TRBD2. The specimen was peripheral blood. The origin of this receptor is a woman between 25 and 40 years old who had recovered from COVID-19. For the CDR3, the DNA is TGTGCCAGCAGCCCTTTAGGTTCTGCGGGGGACGTGCAGTACTTC. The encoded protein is CASSPLGSAGDVQYF.